This T cell receptor (beta chain) was found in a study of T cells in Graves' hyperthyroidism and ophthalmopathy. What was amplified from RNA transcripts were TCR beta CDR3 regions. The primer set for the first-round RT-PCR of the TCR CDR3 was HTBI. TCRdb redid the calling of the multiplex PCR reads with MiXCR, one entry per CDR3 protein. The repertoire holds under 450,000 distinct CDR3 sequences, with about 15% as singletons. The ends were cut back, 5 bases at V and 0 bases at J, with 11 bases in the middle. The CDR3 covers 15 residues. Germline CDR1 SGHAT, CDR2 FQNNGV. This clonotype was counted at least ten times.

The receptor comes from a woman aged 18-30 years with Graves' hyperthyroidism. Sequencing was carried out using blood. The V call is TRBV11-2, the J call TRBJ1-3, with D hard to call. The CDR3 protein is CASSQLVYSGNTIYF. CDR3 DNA: TGTGCCAGCAGCCAGCTAGTTTACTCTGGAAACACCATATATTTT.